This T cell receptor beta chain was observed in a study of T-cell reconstitution after alpha-beta-depleted transplantation in children. TCRbeta library preparation incorporated unique molecular identifiers. MiXCR, applied by TCRdb to the PCR reads, yields one record per CDR3 protein. The repertoire holds about 540,000 distinct CDR3 sequences, with approximately 20% as singletons. Germline loops: CDR1 SGDLS, CDR2 YYNGEE. V lost 0 bases and J 5 bases, leaving 20 bases between the germline ends. The CDR3 has 18 residues. The chain is built from TRBV9 and TRBJ2-2, with a possible D match to TRBD2 (6 bases). This sequence was found in a human donor who donated a stem cell graft to a child with acute lymphoblastic leukemia. Material: PBMCs from the stem cell graft donor, obtained from the stem cell graft. The CDR3 sequence is CASSVVLGGAGRTGELFF. The CDR3 nucleotides read TGTGCCAGCAGCGTAGTTCTGGGAGGTGCAGGGAGGACCGGGGAGCTGTTTTTT.